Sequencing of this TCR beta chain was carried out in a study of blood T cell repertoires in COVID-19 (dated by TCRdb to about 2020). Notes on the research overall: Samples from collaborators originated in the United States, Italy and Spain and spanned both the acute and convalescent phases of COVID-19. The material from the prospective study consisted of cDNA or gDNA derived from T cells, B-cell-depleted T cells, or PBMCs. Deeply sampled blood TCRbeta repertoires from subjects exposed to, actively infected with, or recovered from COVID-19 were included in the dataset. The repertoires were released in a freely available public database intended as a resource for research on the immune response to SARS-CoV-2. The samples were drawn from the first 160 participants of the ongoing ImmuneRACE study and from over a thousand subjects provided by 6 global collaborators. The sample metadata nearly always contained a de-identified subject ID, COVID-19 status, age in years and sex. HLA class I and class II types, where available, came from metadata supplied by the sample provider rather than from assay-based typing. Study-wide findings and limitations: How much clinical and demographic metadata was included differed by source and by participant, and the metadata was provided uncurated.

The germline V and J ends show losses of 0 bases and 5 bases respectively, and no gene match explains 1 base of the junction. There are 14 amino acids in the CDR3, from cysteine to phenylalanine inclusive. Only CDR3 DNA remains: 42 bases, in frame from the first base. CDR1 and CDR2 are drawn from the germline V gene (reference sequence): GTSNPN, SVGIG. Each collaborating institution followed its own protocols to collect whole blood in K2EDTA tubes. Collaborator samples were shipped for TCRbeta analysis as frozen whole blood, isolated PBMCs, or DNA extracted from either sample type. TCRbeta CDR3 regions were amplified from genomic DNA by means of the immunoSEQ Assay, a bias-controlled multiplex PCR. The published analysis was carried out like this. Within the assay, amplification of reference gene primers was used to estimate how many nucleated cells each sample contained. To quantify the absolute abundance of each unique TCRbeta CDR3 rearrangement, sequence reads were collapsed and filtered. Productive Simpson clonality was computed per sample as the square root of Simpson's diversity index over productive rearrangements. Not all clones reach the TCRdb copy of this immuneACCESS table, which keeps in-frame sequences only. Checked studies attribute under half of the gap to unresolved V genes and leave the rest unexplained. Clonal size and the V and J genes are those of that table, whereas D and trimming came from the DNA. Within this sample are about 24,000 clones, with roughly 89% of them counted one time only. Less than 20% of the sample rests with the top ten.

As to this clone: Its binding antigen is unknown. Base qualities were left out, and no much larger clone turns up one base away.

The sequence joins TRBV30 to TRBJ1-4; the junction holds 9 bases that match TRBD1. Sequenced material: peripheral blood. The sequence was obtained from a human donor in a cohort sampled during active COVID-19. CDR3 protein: CAWSVDRGNEKLFF. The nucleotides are TGTGCCTGGAGTGTTGACAGGGGGAATGAAAAACTGTTTTTT.